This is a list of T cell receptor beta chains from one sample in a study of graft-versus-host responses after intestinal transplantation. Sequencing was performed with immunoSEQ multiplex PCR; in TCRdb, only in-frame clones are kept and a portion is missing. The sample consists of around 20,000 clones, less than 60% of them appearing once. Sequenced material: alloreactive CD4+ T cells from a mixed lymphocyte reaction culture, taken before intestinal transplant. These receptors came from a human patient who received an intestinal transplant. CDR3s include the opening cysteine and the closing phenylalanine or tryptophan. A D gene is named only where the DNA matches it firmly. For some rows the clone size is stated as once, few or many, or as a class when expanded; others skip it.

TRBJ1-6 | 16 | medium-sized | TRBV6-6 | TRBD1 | CASSRQGSSYNSPLHF | TGTGCCAGCAGCCGACAGGGGAGCTCCTATAATTCACCCCTCCACTTT
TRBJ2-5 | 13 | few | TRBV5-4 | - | CASKRAALETQYF | TGTGCCAGCAAGCGGGCAGCCTTAGAGACCCAGTACTTC
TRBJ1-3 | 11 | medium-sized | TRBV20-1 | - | CSAEDFNTIYF | TGCAGTGCGGAGGACTTTAACACCATATATTTT
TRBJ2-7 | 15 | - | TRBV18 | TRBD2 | CASSWGGGTSYEQYF | TGTGCCAGCTCTTGGGGCGGGGGAACCTCCTACGAGCAGTACTTC
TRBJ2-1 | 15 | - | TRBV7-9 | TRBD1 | CASSIQGIYWNEQFF | TGTGCCAGCAGCATACAGGGGATTTACTGGAATGAGCAGTTCTTC
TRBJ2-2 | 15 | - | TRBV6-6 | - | CASTQEQGPTGELFF | TGTGCCAGCACCCAAGAACAGGGCCCCACCGGGGAGCTGTTTTTT
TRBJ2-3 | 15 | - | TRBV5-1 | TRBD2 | CASSGSGGFVGTQYF | TGCGCCAGCAGCGGGTCGGGGGGGTTCGTAGGTACGCAGTATTTT
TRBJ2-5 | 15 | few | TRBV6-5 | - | CASSPPTGLQETQYF | TGTGCCAGCAGTCCCCCGACAGGATTACAAGAGACCCAGTACTTC
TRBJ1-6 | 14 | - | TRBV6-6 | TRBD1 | CASSLQGANSPLHF | TGTGCCAGCAGCCTACAGGGGGCTAATTCACCCCTCCACTTT
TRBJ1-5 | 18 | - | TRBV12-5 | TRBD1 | CASAFAGQGIYSNQPQHF | TGTGCTAGTGCTTTCGCGGGACAGGGCATCTATAGCAATCAGCCCCAGCATTTT
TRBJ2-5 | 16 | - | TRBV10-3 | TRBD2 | CAIRQGLAGAQETQYF | TGTGCCATCAGGCAAGGACTAGCGGGCGCACAAGAGACCCAGTACTTC
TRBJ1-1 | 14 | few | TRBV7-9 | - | CASSLVSGNTEAFF | TGTGCCAGCAGCTTAGTCTCCGGGAACACTGAAGCTTTCTTT
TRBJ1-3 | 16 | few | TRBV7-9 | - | CASSRPGVVSGNTIYF | TGTGCCAGCAGCCGACCGGGGGTGGTGTCTGGAAACACCATATATTTT
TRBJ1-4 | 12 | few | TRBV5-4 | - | CASSLRGEKLFF | TGTGCCAGCAGCTTGAGGGGTGAAAAACTGTTTTTT
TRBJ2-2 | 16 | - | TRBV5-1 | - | CASRQARATNTGELFF | TGCGCCAGCAGACAGGCTCGGGCGACGAACACCGGGGAGCTGTTTTTT
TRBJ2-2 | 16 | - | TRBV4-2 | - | CASTQGGGPIAGELFF | TGTGCCAGCACCCAGGGGGGTGGGCCTATTGCCGGGGAGCTGTTTTTT
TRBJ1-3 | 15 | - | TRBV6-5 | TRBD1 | CASSRDRGGANTIYF | TGTGCCAGCAGTCGGGACAGGGGGGGTGCAAACACCATATATTTT
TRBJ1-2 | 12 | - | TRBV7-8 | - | CASSFYSVGYTF | TGTGCCAGCAGCTTCTACAGTGTGGGCTACACCTTC
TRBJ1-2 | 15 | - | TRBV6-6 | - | CASSYGAATNYGYTF | TGTGCCAGCAGTTACGGGGCAGCCACTAACTATGGCTACACCTTC
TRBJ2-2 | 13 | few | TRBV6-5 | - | CASRRGPTGELFF | TGTGCCAGCAGACGTGGGCCCACCGGGGAGCTGTTTTTT
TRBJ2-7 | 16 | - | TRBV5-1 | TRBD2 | CASSASSGGTSYEQYF | TGCGCCAGCAGCGCATCTAGCGGGGGGACCTCCTACGAGCAGTACTTC
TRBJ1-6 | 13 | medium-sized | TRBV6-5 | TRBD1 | CASRWDRVPPLHF | TGTGCCAGCAGGTGGGACAGGGTACCACCCCTCCACTTT
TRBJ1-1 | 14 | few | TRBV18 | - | CASCPQQAHPEAFF | TGTGCCAGCTGCCCTCAACAGGCGCATCCCGAAGCTTTCTTT
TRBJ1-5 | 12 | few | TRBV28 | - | CASRRSNQPQHF | TGTGCCAGCAGGAGGAGCAATCAGCCCCAGCATTTT
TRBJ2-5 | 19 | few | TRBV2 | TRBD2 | CASRLTALGLAGGGETQYF | TGTGCCAGCAGACTGACGGCGTTGGGACTAGCGGGGGGTGGAGAGACCCAGTACTTC
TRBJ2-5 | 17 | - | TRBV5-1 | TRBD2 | CASSPLGGTKTQETQYF | TGCGCCAGCAGCCCCCTGGGGGGGACTAAGACCCAAGAGACCCAGTACTTC
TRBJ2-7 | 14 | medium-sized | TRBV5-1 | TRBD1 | CASSSGQGTNEQYF | TGCGCCAGCAGCTCCGGACAGGGGACAAACGAGCAGTACTTC
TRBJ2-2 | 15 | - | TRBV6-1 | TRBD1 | CASSSTGQGARELFF | TGTGCCAGCAGTTCTACGGGACAGGGGGCGCGGGAGCTGTTTTTT
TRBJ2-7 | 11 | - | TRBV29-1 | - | CSAGRAYEQYF | TGCAGCGCCGGTCGGGCCTACGAGCAGTACTTC
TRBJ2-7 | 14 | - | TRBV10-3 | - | CAISGARYSYEQYF | TGTGCCATCAGTGGAGCCAGGTACTCCTACGAGCAGTACTTC
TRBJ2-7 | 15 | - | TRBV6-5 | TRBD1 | CASRPTWTGSYEQYF | TGTGCCAGCAGACCCACCTGGACAGGGTCATACGAGCAGTACTTC
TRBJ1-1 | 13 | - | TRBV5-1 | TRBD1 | CASSDTGGTEAFF | TGCGCCAGCAGCGACACAGGGGGTACTGAAGCTTTCTTT
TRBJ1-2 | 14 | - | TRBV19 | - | CASSIGHTNYGYTF | TGTGCCAGTAGTATTGGCCATACTAACTATGGCTACACCTTC
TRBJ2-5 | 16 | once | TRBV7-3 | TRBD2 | CASSPTGTSGGETQYF | TGTGCCAGCAGCCCAACCGGGACTAGCGGTGGGGAGACCCAGTACTTC
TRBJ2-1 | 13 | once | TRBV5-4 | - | CASSLAGVNEQFF | TGTGCCAGCAGCTTGGCAGGGGTCAATGAGCAGTTCTTC
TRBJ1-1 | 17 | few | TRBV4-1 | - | CASSQAGVGRGNTEAFF | TGCGCCAGCAGCCAAGCTGGGGTGGGCAGGGGGAACACTGAAGCTTTCTTT